A selection of T cell receptor beta chains follows, all from one sample in a study of PD-1 blockade in classical Hodgkin lymphoma. The table came from immunoSEQ multiplex PCR; TCRdb's copy has only in-frame clones and leaves some out. The data show more than 50,000 clones, about 64% seen once. This material consisted of peripheral blood mononuclear cells (PBMCs), taken before the second cycle of nivolumab. Receptors were obtained from a human donor with classical Hodgkin lymphoma. Each CDR3 is given with its conserved first and last residue. D genes are given only for firm matches. The listing skips clone size in some rows; elsewhere it reads once, few, many or a size class.

>TRBV5-1|.|TRBJ1-1|.
CASSGRDGGSEAFF
TGCGCCAGCAGCGGCCGGGACGGGGGCTCTGAAGCTTTCTTT
>TRBV4-2|TRBD2|TRBJ2-1|once
CASSRLAGEGLSYNEQFF
TGTGCCAGCAGCCGACTAGCGGGAGAGGGGCTCTCCTACAATGAGCAGTTCTTC
>TRBV11-3|.|TRBJ1-2|.
CASSLVLGEPYGYTF
TGTGCCAGCAGCTTAGTGCTAGGGGAGCCCTATGGCTACACCTTC
>TRBV5-1|.|TRBJ1-4|.
CASSLGGINEKLFF
TGCGCCAGCAGCTTAGGAGGGATCAATGAAAAACTGTTTTTT
>TRBV6-1|TRBD1|TRBJ2-1|.
CASIMDRVGGEQFF
TGTGCCAGCATAATGGACAGGGTAGGAGGTGAGCAGTTCTTC
>TRBV7-2|.|TRBJ2-7|once
CASSLAHGGSYEQYF
TGTGCCAGCAGCTTAGCGCACGGAGGCTCCTACGAGCAGTACTTC
>TRBV4-1|.|TRBJ1-5|.
CASSPEARSQPQHF
TGCGCCAGCAGCCCAGAAGCACGGAGCCAGCCCCAGCATTTT
>TRBV28|.|TRBJ1-1|.
CASSLGPTGTWAFF
TGTGCCAGCAGTTTGGGGCCAACAGGGACTTGGGCTTTCTTT
>TRBV27|.|TRBJ1-2|.
CASSSHGAYDGYTF
TGTGCCAGCAGTTCCCACGGAGCTTATGATGGCTACACCTTC
>TRBV9|.|TRBJ2-1|.
CASSVVGGPYNEQFF
TGTGCCAGCAGCGTAGTGGGGGGACCTTACAATGAGCAGTTCTTC
>TRBV7-3|.|TRBJ2-1|.
CASSLTGLGYNEQFF
TGTGCCAGCAGCTTAACGGGTTTAGGGTACAATGAGCAGTTCTTC
>TRBV5-1|TRBD2|TRBJ2-1|few
CASSLQASGTYNEQFF
TGCGCCAGCAGCTTACAGGCTAGCGGGACCTACAATGAGCAGTTCTTC
>TRBV18|.|TRBJ1-1|.
CASSPSSSSLGTEAFF
TGTGCCAGCTCACCAAGCAGTAGCTCCCTGGGCACTGAAGCTTTCTTT
>TRBV18|.|TRBJ2-1|.
CASSLGGERNEQFF
TGTGCCAGCTCACTTGGTGGGGAAAGGAATGAGCAGTTCTTC
>TRBV10-3|TRBD2|TRBJ2-1|.
CAISSGTSGRSGEQFF
TGTGCCATCAGTTCCGGGACTAGCGGGAGAAGTGGTGAGCAGTTCTTC
>TRBV28|.|TRBJ2-1|.
CASTIQGAEQFF
TGTGCCAGCACCATACAGGGAGCTGAGCAGTTCTTC
>TRBV27|.|TRBJ1-5|many
CASSSLNQPQHF
TGTGCCAGCAGTTCCCTAAATCAGCCCCAGCATTTT
>TRBV10-1|.|TRBJ2-2|.
CASSSNTGELFF
TGCGCCAGCAGTAGCAACACCGGGGAGCTGTTTTTT
>TRBV5-6|.|TRBJ2-1|once
CASSGTGLYNEQFF
TGTGCCAGCAGCGGGACGGGATTATACAATGAGCAGTTCTTC
>TRBV11-2|.|TRBJ1-2|.
CASSLLGKNYGYTF
TGTGCCAGCAGCTTATTGGGAAAAAACTATGGCTACACCTTC
>TRBV19|.|TRBJ1-2|few
CASSTVNYGYTF
TGTGCCAGTAGTACGGTCAACTATGGCTACACCTTC
>TRBV2|.|TRBJ2-2|.
CASSPRGRATGELFF
TGTGCCAGCAGTCCCCGGGGCAGAGCCACCGGGGAGCTGTTTTTT
>TRBV2|.|TRBJ2-7|.
CASSWTAYEQYF
TGTGCCAGCAGTTGGACCGCCTACGAGCAGTACTTC
>TRBV5-6|.|TRBJ1-5|.
CASSLALSEQGYSNQPQHF
TGTGCCAGCAGCTTGGCTCTCTCGGAACAGGGATATAGCAATCAGCCCCAGCATTTT
>TRBV6-1|TRBD1|TRBJ1-3|.
CASSFRTGENTIYF
TGTGCCAGCAGTTTCCGGACAGGTGAAAACACCATATATTTT
>TRBV18|TRBD1|TRBJ2-6|once
CASSPPGTGGSVLTF
TGTGCCAGCTCACCACCTGGGACAGGGGGTAGCGTCCTGACTTTC
>TRBV5-1|TRBD1|TRBJ1-2|.
CASSLARGLGYTF
TGCGCCAGCAGCTTGGCGAGGGGGCTGGGCTACACCTTC
>TRBV7-8|TRBD1|TRBJ2-6|.
CASSWETGVLSGANVLTF
TGTGCCAGCAGCTGGGAGACAGGGGTTCTCTCTGGGGCCAACGTCCTGACTTTC
>TRBV5-1|.|TRBJ2-1|few
CASSLAPGYHNEQFF
TGCGCCAGCAGCTTGGCCCCGGGCTACCACAATGAGCAGTTCTTC
>TRBV9|.|TRBJ2-1|.
CASSVGLALGEQFF
TGTGCCAGCAGCGTAGGACTGGCCTTAGGTGAGCAGTTCTTC
>TRBV7-6|.|TRBJ2-7|medium-sized
CASSLGDNPYEQYF
TGTGCCAGCAGCTTAGGGGACAATCCTTACGAGCAGTACTTC
>TRBV6-5|.|TRBJ1-2|.
CASSQWDTNYGYTF
TGTGCCAGCAGTCAATGGGACACCAACTATGGCTACACCTTC
>TRBV30|TRBD1|TRBJ1-3|.
CAWRLTGPGNTIYF
TGTGCCTGGAGATTGACAGGGCCCGGAAACACCATATATTTT
>TRBV19|TRBD1|TRBJ1-1|.
CASSISPTGVNTEAFF
TGTGCCAGTAGTATTTCCCCTACAGGGGTGAACACTGAAGCTTTCTTT
>TRBV5-1|.|TRBJ1-2|.
CASSFEGHNYGYTF
TGCGCCAGCAGCTTCGAGGGGCACAACTATGGCTACACCTTC
>TRBV27|.|TRBJ2-2|.
CASSLTNGELFF
TGTGCCAGCAGTTTGACGAACGGGGAGCTGTTTTTT
>TRBV5-4|TRBD1|TRBJ2-7|.
CASRDGTASSYEQYF
TGTGCCAGCAGGGACGGGACAGCCAGCTCCTACGAGCAGTACTTC
>TRBV9|.|TRBJ2-3|.
CASSAQDTQYF
TGTGCCAGCAGCGCTCAAGATACGCAGTATTTT
>TRBV19|TRBD1|TRBJ1-1|.
CASSIGPQGAAFF
TGTGCCAGTAGTATTGGTCCCCAGGGGGCAGCTTTCTTT
>TRBV7-2|.|TRBJ1-3|.
CASSTTPHSGNTIYF
TGTGCCAGCAGCACGACACCACACTCTGGAAACACCATATATTTT
>TRBV19|.|TRBJ2-1|.
CASKITGTRKPYNEQFF
TGTGCCAGTAAGATTACGGGCACGAGAAAGCCTTACAATGAGCAGTTCTTC